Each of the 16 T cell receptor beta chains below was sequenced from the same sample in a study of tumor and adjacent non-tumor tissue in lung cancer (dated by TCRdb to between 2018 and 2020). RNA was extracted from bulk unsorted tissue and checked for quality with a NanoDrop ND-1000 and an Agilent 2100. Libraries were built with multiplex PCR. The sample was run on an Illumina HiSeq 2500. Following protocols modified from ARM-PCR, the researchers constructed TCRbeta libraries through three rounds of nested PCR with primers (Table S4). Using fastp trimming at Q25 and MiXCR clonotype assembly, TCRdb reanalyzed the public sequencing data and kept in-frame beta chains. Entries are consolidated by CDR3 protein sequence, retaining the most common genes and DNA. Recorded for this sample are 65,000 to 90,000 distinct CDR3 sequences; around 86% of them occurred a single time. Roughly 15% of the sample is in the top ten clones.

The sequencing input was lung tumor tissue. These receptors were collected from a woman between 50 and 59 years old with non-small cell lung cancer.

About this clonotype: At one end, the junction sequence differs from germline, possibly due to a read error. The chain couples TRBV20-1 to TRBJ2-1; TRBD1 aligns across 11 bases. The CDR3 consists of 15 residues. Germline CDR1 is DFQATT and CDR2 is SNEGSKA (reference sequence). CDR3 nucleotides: TGCCGTGCTAGAGTTACGGGACAGGGGGAAAATGATGAGTTCTTC. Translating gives CRARVTGQGENDEFF.

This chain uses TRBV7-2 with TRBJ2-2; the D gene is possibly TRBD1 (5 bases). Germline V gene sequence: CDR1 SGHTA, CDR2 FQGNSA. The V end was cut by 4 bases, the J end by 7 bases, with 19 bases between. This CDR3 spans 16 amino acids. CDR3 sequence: CASSSKTAKKVGELFF. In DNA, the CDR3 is TGTGCCAGCAGCTCGAAGACAGCCAAGAAGGTCGGGGAGCTGTTTTTT.

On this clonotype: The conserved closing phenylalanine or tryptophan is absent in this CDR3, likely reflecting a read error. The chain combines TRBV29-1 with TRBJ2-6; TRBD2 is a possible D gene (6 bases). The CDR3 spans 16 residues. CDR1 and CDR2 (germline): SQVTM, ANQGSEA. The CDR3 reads CSTWALGSSGANVLTL. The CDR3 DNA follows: TGCAGCACTTGGGCCCTCGGGAGCTCTGGGGCCAATGTCCTGACTTTG.

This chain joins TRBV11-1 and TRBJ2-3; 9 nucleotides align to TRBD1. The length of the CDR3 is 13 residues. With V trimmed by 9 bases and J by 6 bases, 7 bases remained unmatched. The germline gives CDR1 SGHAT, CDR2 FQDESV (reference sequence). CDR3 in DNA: TGTGCCAGTACCGGGACAGGGATGGATACGCAGTATTTT. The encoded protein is CASTGTGMDTQYF.

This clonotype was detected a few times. Here the CDR3 DNA reads TGTGCCAGCAGCCCGCGGACAGGCTACTACACCTTC. It encodes CASSPRTGYYTF. The rearrangement joins TRBV7-9 to TRBJ1-2, with 7 bases identical to TRBD1. After removal of 5 bases from V and 10 bases from J, the junction contained 7 bases not matched to a gene. There are 12 residues in the CDR3. Germline V gene data show CDR1 as SEHNR and CDR2 as FQNEAQ (reference sequence).

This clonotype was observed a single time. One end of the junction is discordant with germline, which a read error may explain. For the CDR3, the DNA is TGTACCAGCGCATCTGAACAGGGCTACGAGCAGTACTTC. Its protein product is CTSASEQGYEQYF. This chain links TRBV4-2 with TRBJ2-7; D might be TRBD1 (6 bases). The CDR3 runs to 13 residues. Germline V gene data show CDR1 as LGHNA and CDR2 as YNFKEQ.

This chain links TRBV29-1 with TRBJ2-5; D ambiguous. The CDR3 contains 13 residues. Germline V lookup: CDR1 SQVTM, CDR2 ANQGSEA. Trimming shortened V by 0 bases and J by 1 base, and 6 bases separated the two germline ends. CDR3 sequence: CSVEERRQETQYF. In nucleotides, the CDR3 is TGCAGCGTTGAAGAACGGCGCCAAGAGACCCAGTACTTC.

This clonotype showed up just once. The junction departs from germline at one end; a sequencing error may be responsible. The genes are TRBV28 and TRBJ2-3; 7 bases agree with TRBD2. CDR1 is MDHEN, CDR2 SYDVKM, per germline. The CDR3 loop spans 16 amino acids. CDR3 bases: TGTGCCAGCACAAGCTTCTACGGGAGGAGCTCAGATACGCAGTTTTTT. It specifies CASTSFYGRSSDTQFF.

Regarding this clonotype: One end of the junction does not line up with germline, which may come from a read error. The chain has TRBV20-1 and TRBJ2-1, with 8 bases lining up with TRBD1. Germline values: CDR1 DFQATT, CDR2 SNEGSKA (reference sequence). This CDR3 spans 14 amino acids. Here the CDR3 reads CSTRTSGQGYEHFF. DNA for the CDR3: TGCAGTACTAGAACAAGCGGACAGGGATATGAGCATTTCTTC.

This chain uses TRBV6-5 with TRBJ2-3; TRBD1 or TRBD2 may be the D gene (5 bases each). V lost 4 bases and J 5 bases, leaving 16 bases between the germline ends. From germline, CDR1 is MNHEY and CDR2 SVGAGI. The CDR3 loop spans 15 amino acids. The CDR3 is CASSFRDLVQDTQYF. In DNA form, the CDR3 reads TGTGCCAGCAGTTTTAGGGACCTAGTGCAAGATACGCAGTATTTT.

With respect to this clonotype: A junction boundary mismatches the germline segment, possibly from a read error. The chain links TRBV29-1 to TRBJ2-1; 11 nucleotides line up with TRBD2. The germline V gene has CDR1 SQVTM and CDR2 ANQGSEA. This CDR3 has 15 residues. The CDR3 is CRVAKETSGIDEQFF. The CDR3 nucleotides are TGCAGGGTTGCTAAGGAGACTAGCGGGATAGATGAGCAGTTCTTC.

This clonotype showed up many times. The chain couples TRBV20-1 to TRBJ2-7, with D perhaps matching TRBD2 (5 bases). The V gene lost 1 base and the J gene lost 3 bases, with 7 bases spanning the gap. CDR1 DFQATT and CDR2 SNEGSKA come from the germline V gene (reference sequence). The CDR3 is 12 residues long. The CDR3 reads CSARVTSYEQYF. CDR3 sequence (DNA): TGCAGTGCTAGAGTAACTAGCTACGAGCAGTACTTC.

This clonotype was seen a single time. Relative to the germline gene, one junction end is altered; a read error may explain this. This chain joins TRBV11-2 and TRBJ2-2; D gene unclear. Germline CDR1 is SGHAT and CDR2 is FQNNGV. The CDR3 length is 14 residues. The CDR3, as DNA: TGTACCAGCAGCTTAGTGCCCGGTCACGGAGACCTGTTTTTT. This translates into CTSSLVPGHGDLFF.

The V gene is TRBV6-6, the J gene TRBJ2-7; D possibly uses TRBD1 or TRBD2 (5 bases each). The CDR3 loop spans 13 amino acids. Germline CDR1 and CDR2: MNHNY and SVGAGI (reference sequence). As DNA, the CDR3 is TGTACTAGTAGTTACGGGACCCTTTACAAGCAGTACTTC. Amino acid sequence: CTSSYGTLYKQYF.

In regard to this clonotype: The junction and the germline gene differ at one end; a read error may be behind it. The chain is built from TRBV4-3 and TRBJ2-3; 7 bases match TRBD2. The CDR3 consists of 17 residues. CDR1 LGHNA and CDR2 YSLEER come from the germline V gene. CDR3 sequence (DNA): TGCGCCAACAGCCAAGACGGGAGCGGGGCTAGCACAGATACGCAGTATTTT. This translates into CANSQDGSGASTDTQYF.

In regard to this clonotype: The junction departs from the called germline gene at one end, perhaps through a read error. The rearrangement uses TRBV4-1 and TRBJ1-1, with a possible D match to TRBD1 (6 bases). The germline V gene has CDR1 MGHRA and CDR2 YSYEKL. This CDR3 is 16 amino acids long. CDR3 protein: CASSQDLYRVSTEAFF. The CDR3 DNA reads TGTGCCAGCAGCCAAGATCTCTACAGGGTCAGTACTGAAGCTTTCTTT.